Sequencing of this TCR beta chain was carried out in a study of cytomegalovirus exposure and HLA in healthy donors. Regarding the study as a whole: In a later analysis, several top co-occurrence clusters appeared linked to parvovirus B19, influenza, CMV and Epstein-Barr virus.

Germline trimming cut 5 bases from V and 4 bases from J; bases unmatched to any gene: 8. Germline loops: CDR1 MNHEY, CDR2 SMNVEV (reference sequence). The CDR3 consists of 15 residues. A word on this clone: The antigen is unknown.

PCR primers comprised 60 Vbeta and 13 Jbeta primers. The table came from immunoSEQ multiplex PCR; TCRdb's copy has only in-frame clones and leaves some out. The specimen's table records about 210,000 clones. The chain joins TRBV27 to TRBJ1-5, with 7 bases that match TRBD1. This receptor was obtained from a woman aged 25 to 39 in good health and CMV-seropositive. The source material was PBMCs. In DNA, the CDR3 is TGTGCCAGCAGTCCTCAAGCAGGGGGAAATCAGCCCCAGCATTTT. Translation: CASSPQAGGNQPQHF.